One sample yielded the 19 T cell receptor beta chains listed below, sequenced in a study of blood T cells in healthy people across ages. With a J-beta primer mix and a sample-barcoded 5' primer, a second PCR ran about 6 to 11 cycles. TCRdb analysed the 5' RACE reads with MiXCR anew, one entry per CDR3 protein. Among under 1,100,000 distinct CDR3 sequences listed, around 27% were seen once. These same records also appear under a second study, on T cells of mothers and their children.

Sequencing was done on a sample of blood. Receptors were obtained from a girl aged 2 to 10 in good health.

This clonotype was counted a few times. The gene calls are TRBV6-1 and TRBJ1-1, with 7 bases lining up with TRBD1. Germline assignment: CDR1 MNHNS and CDR2 SASEGT. The CDR3 is 15 residues long. This chain's CDR3 is CASPDRNELNTEAFF. CDR3 nucleotides: TGTGCGTCACCGGACAGGAACGAACTGAACACTGAAGCTTTCTTT.

This clonotype has just a few counts. The V gene is TRBV29-1, the J gene TRBJ2-3, with D possibly matching TRBD2 (5 bases). Germline V gene data show CDR1 as SQVTM and CDR2 as ANQGSEA. The ends were cut back, 6 bases at V and 2 bases at J, with 9 bases in the middle. The CDR3 length is 12 residues. CDR3 sequence: CSVAGDTDTQYF. DNA of the CDR3: TGCAGCGTGGCCGGGGACACAGATACGCAGTATTTT.

The chain combines TRBV7-2 with TRBJ1-2; D gene ambiguous. In germline, CDR1 is SGHTA, CDR2 FQGNSA. CDR3 length: 13 amino acids. Trimming took off 3 bases at V and 6 bases at J, with 11 bases between the two ends. CDR3 residues: CASSFGRADGYTF. The DNA for the CDR3 is TGTGCCAGCAGCTTTGGGAGGGCTGATGGCTACACCTTC.

The genes are TRBV24-1 and TRBJ2-1; 11 nucleotides agree with TRBD2. The trim removed 4 bases at V and 9 bases at J, leaving 7 bases unmatched. This CDR3 region has 15 residues. The V gene's germline CDR1 is KGHDR and CDR2 SFDVKD. CDR3 amino acids: CATSDQLAGDVEQFF. CDR3 coding DNA: TGTGCCACCAGTGACCAACTAGCGGGGGATGTTGAGCAGTTCTTC.

This clonotype was counted only a few times. The chain couples TRBV20-1 to TRBJ2-1, with TRBD2 as a possible D gene (5 bases). With 0 bases removed from V and 3 bases from J, the gap between germline ends came to 12 bases. The CDR3 is 15 amino acids. Germline V gene sequence: CDR1 DFQATT, CDR2 SNEGSKA (reference sequence). The CDR3 sequence is CSAREMGEVYNEQFF. CDR3 nucleotide sequence: TGCAGTGCTAGAGAAATGGGAGAAGTCTACAATGAGCAGTTCTTC.

This clonotype has just a few counts. The rearrangement links TRBV20-1 to TRBJ1-1; D not resolved. Deletions cut 6 bases from V and 1 base from J, with 12 bases between. Germline V gene sequence: CDR1 DFQATT, CDR2 SNEGSKA (reference sequence). The CDR3 contains 13 residues. CDR3 in DNA: TGCAGTGCCATACAACTACCGAACACTGAAGCTTTCTTT. Its translation: CSAIQLPNTEAFF.

This chain uses TRBV12-5 with TRBJ1-2; a weak D match, TRBD1 (5 bases). Deletions cut 3 bases from V and 2 bases from J, with 7 bases between. The length of the CDR3 is 13 residues. Germline CDR1 LGHNT, CDR2 FRNRAP. CDR3 sequence reads: CASGFYRNYGYTF. The CDR3 region has the DNA TGTGCTAGTGGTTTCTACAGGAACTATGGCTACACCTTC.

The chain carries TRBV5-6 and TRBJ2-5; D is unclear. The J call is in doubt because the DNA end fits TRBJ2-1 better. CDR1 and CDR2 from the germline V gene are SGHDT and YYEEEE. The CDR3 is made up of 14 amino acids. CDR3 protein: CASSLSGPWDEQFF. The CDR3 DNA reads TGTGCCAGCAGCTTGTCTGGACCTTGGGATGAGCAGTTCTTC.

The chain is built from TRBV6-5 and TRBJ2-1; possibly TRBD1 for D (6 bases). The germline V gene encodes CDR1 MNHEY and CDR2 SVGAGI. V lost 6 bases, J lost 2 bases, and 14 bases lay in between. This CDR3 region has 15 residues. CDR3 DNA sequence: TGTGCCAGCAGAGCTATCAGGGGACCCTACAATGAGCAGTTCTTC. Its translation is CASRAIRGPYNEQFF.

The rearrangement links TRBV5-4 to TRBJ2-5; TRBD2 matches at 9 bases. Germline lookup yields CDR1 SGHNT and CDR2 YYREEE (reference sequence). The CDR3 length is 14 residues. V was pared by 4 bases and J by 5 bases, with 6 bases of the junction left unmatched. The CDR3 nucleotides are TGTGCCAGCAGCCTGCCGGGACTAGCCGAGACCCAGTACTTC. Protein product: CASSLPGLAETQYF. The variable domain in full, completed from reference TRBV5-4 and TRBJ2-5, reads ETGVTQSPTHLIKTRGQQVTLRCSSQSGHNTVSWYQQALGQGPQFIFQYYREEENGRGNFPPRFSGLQFPNYSSELNVNALELDDSALYLCASSLPGLAETQYFGPGTRLLVL.

This chain connects TRBV7-9 to TRBJ1-2; possibly TRBD1 for D (6 bases). CDR3 length equals 13 residues. Trimming stripped 6 bases from V and 2 bases from J, with 10 bases between. Germline V lookup: CDR1 SEHNR, CDR2 FQNEAQ (reference sequence). Here the CDR3 DNA reads TGTGCCAGCAGACCCGGACAGAACTATGGCTACACCTTC. Protein product: CASRPGQNYGYTF.

Worth noting for this clonotype: The junction departs from germline at one end; a sequencing error may be responsible. The gene calls are TRBV20-1 and TRBJ1-1; D possibly corresponds to TRBD1 (5 bases). Germline CDR1 is DFQATT and CDR2 is SNEGSKA (reference sequence). There are 14 residues in the CDR3. CDR3 protein: CSARDRRANTETFF. The CDR3 region has the DNA TGCAGTGCTAGAGATCGCAGGGCGAACACTGAAACTTTCTTT.

V and J are TRBV7-2 and TRBJ2-1; D uncertain. Trimming removed 5 bases from V and 8 bases from J, with 13 bases in between. Germline-derived CDR1 and CDR2 are SGHTA and FQGNSA. This CDR3 comprises 13 residues. The DNA of the CDR3 is TGTGCCAGCAGCGTCATTGGTGAGGATGAGCAGTTCTTC. Protein: CASSVIGEDEQFF.

There are a few counts of this clonotype. The gene calls are TRBV9 and TRBJ1-3; D is perhaps TRBD1 (6 bases). V was cut by 7 bases and J by 0 bases, with 14 bases left in between. The CDR3 totals 15 residues. Germline V lookup: CDR1 SGDLS, CDR2 YYNGEE. CDR3 residues: CASATGLSSGNTIYF. The CDR3 nucleotides read TGTGCCAGCGCGACAGGACTCAGCTCTGGAAACACCATATATTTT.

This clonotype was picked up a small number of times. The chain has TRBV7-2 and TRBJ2-5, with a weak D call TRBD2 (5 bases). Germline-derived CDR1 and CDR2 are SGHTA and FQGNSA. This CDR3 is 15 amino acids long. The V gene lost 0 bases and the J gene lost 7 bases, with 15 bases spanning the gap. DNA for the CDR3: TGTGCCAGCAGCTTAGCCCGGACTTACCCCAGGACCCAGTACTTC. Translation: CASSLARTYPRTQYF. Together with reference TRBV7-2 and TRBJ2-5, the CDR3 gives the full variable domain: GAGVSQSPSNKVTEKGKDVELRCDPISGHTALYWYRQSLGQGLEFLIYFQGNSAPDKSGLPSDRFSAERTGGSVSTLTIQRTQQEDSAVYLCASSLARTYPRTQYFGPGTRLLVL.

The V call is TRBV28, the J call TRBJ2-7; possibly TRBD2 for D (6 bases). The CDR3 extends over 15 amino acids. From germline, CDR1 is MDHEN and CDR2 SYDVKM. Trimming removed 6 bases from V and 4 bases from J, with 19 bases in between. The CDR3 bases are TGTGCCAGCAGCCTTCCACCGACGGGGGTATACGAGCAGTACTTC. Its protein product is CASSLPPTGVYEQYF.

Written as DNA, the CDR3 is TGTGCCAGCAGCCCCACAGGGGAAACTGAAGCTTTCTTT. As protein: CASSPTGETEAFF. The rearrangement uses TRBV7-9 and TRBJ1-1, with 7 positions matching TRBD1. The CDR3 covers 13 residues. V dropped 5 bases and J dropped 5; count of bases not matched to a gene: 5. Looked up from germline, CDR1 is SEHNR and CDR2 is FQNEAQ (reference sequence).

The genes are TRBV24-1 and TRBJ1-6; TRBD1 matches 8 bases. The CDR3 covers 11 residues. Germline V gives CDR1 KGHDR, CDR2 SFDVKD. V shed 11 bases and J 11 bases; nucleotides not matched to a gene: 4. CDR3 region: CAIRGHPPLHF. The CDR3 nucleotides read TGTGCCATCAGGGGGCATCCACCCCTCCACTTT.

This clonotype was detected only a few times. The chain has TRBV28 and TRBJ2-1; TRBD1 aligns across 7 bases. The tail of the sequence fits TRBJ2-5 better, so the J call may be wrong. This CDR3 spans 14 amino acids. Germline assignment: CDR1 MDHEN and CDR2 SYDVKM. The CDR3 spells CASSQYRGLETQYF. The DNA of the CDR3 is TGTGCCAGCAGTCAATACAGGGGTTTGGAGACCCAGTACTTC.